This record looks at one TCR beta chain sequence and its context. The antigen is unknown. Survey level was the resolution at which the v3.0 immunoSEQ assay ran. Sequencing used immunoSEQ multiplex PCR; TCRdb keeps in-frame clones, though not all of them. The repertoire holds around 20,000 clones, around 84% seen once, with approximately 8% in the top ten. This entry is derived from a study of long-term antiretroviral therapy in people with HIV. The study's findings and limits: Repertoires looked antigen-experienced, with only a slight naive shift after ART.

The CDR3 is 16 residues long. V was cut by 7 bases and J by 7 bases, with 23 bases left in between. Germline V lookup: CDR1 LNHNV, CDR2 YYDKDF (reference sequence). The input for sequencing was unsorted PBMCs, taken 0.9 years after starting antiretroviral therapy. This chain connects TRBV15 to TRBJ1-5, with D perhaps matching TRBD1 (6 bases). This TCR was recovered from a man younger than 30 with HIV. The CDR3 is CATKGGATVSGQPQHF. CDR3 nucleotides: TGTGCCACCAAAGGGGGGGCCACGGTATCTGGACAGCCCCAGCATTTT.